This T cell receptor beta chain was identified during a study of T cells expressing NK-cell markers. Study results and limitations: Four of the donors also had these clonotypes leading their CD3+CD56-NKG2C+ fraction.

Germline V lookup: CDR1 SGHTA, CDR2 FQGNSA. This CDR3 is built from 15 residues. Comments on this clonotype: The antigen is undetermined.

Reprocessing the 5' RACE reads, TCRdb reports a single entry for every CDR3 protein and omits DNA. This table lists 400,000 to 450,000 distinct CDR3 sequences. V is TRBV7-2 and J is TRBJ2-7; without DNA, the TCRdb call of TRBD2 cannot be checked. Material: blood T cells: a sorted CD56 or NKG2C T cell subset, CD4+ or CD8+ T cells, or bulk PBMC T cells (not recorded which). The sequence came from a woman between 18 and 75 years old in good health. The chain's CDR3 is CASSGTSGRPSEQYF.